The clone carrying this TCR beta chain showed up just once. The sample comes from a study of control samples from healthy donors and cancer patients. This CDR3 has 16 amino acids. The germline CDR1 and CDR2 sequences are SGHAT and FQNNGV. Trimming pared 5 bases from V and 0 bases from J, leaving 15 bases between. Data came from immunoSEQ multiplex PCR; TCRdb stores just in-frame clones and leaves some out. The table lists about 150,000 clones, about 89% of them singletons. What was sequenced was blood. This clonotype was sampled from a man younger than 40 in good health. The V gene is TRBV11-2, the J gene TRBJ2-3; TRBD2 might be the D (6 bases). CDR3 nucleotides: TGTGCCAGCAGCCCCCGCCCCGGGGGTAGCACAGATACGCAGTATTTT. It specifies CASSPRPGGSTDTQYF.